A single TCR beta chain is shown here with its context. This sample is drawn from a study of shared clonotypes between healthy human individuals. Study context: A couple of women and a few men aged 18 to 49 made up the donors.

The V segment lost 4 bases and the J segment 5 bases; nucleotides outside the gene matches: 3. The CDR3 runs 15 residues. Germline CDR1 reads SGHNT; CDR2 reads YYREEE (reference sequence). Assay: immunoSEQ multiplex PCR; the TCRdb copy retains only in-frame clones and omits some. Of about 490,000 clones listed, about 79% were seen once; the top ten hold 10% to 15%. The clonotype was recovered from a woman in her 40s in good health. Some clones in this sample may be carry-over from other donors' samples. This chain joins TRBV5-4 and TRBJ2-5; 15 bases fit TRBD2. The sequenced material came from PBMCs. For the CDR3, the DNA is TGTGCCAGCAGCGCCGGACTAGCGGGAGGGGAGACCCAGTACTTC. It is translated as CASSAGLAGGETQYF.